This T cell receptor (beta chain) was documented in a study of shared clonotypes between healthy human individuals. Comments on this clone: Its antigen is not identified.

In the sorted-subset replicate PCRs, approximately 200 ng DNA, 29,000 or so T cell genomes, was used. Here immunoSEQ multiplex PCR was the method, and the copy in TCRdb shows in-frame clones only, minus some. The repertoire holds roughly 590,000 clones, with over 95% as singletons. The study, taken as a whole, reports: Naive subsets usually exceeded memory subsets in estimated richness.

Terminally differentiated effector memory CD45RA+ cells were excluded from the naive CD8 cells, which were CD45RO-negative and positively selected for CCR7. From germline, CDR1 is SGHDT and CDR2 YYEEEE. Trimming at V came to 4 bases and at J to 0 bases, leaving 8 bases not matched to a gene. The CDR3 runs 16 residues. The receptor was derived from a woman aged 25 to 45 in good health. The rearrangement joins TRBV5-6 to TRBJ2-7; 9 positions agree with TRBD1. Sequences were obtained from naive CD8+ T cells sorted from blood. This chain's CDR3 is CASSLDRGRPSYEQYF. The CDR3 DNA is TGTGCCAGCAGCCTTGACAGGGGGAGACCCTCCTACGAGCAGTACTTC.